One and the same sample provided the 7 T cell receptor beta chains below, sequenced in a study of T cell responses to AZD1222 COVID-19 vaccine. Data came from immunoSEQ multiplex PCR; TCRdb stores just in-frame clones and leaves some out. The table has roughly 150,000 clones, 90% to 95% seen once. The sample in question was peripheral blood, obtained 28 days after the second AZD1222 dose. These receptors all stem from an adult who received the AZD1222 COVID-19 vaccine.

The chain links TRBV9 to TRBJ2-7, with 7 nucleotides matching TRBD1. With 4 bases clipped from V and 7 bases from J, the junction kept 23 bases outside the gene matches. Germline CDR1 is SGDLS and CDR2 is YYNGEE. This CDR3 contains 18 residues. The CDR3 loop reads CASSLQGTTRGLEGEQYF. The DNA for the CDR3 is TGTGCCAGCAGCTTACAGGGGACCACACGAGGGCTAGAAGGGGAGCAGTACTTC.

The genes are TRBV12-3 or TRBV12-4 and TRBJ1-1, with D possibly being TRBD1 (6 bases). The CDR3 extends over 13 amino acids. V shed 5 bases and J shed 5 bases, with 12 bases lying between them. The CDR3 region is CASSPYQGTEAFF. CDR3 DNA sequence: TGTGCCAGCAGTCCATACCAGGGGACTGAAGCTTTCTTT.

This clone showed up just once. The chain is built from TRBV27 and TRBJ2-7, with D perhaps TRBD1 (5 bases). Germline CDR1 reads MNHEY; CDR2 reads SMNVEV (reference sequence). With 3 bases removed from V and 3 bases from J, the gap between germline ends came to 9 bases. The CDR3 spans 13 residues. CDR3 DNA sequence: TGTGCCAGCAGTTTGGGCAGGGTCTACGAGCAGTACTTC. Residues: CASSLGRVYEQYF.

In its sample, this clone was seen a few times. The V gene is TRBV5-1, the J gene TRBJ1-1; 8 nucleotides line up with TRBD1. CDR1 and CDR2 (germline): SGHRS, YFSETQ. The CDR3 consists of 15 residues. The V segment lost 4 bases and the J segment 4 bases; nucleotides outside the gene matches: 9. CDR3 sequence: CASSLEQGQGTEAFF. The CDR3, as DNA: TGCGCCAGCAGCCTGGAACAAGGACAGGGCACTGAAGCTTTCTTT.

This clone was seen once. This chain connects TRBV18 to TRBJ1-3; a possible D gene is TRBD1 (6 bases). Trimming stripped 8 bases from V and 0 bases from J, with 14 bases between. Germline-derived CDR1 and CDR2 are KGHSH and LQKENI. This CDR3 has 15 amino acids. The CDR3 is CASTTGQHSGNTIYF. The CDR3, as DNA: TGTGCCAGCACCACAGGACAGCACTCTGGAAACACCATATATTTT.

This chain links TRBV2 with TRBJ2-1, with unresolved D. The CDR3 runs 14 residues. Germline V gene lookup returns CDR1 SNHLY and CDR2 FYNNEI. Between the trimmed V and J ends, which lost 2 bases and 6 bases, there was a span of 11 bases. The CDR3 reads CASSERPWTNEQFF. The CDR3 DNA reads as TGTGCCAGCAGTGAACGACCCTGGACCAATGAGCAGTTCTTC.

The CDR3 coding sequence is TGCAGCGTTGATCAGGGACTAGTGGGCACAGATACGCAGTATTTT. Translated: CSVDQGLVGTDTQYF. The rearrangement links TRBV29-1 to TRBJ2-3, with TRBD2 matching over 8 bases. The CDR3 runs 15 residues. V trimming: 3 bases; J trimming: 1 base; junction bases outside the gene matches: 6. The germline V gene encodes CDR1 SQVTM and CDR2 ANQGSEA.